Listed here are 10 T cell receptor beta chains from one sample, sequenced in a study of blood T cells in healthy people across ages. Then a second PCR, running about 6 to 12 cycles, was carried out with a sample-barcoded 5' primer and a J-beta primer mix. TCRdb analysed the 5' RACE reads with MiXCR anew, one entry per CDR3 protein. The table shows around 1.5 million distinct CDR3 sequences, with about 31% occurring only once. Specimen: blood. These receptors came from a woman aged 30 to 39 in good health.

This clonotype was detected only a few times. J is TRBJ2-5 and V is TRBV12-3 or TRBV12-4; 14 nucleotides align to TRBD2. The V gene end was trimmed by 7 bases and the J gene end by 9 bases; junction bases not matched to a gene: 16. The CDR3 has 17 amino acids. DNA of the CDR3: TGTGCCAGCACTTCCAGGGGACTAGCGGGGGAACCCGGGTCCCAGTACTTC. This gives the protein CASTSRGLAGEPGSQYF.

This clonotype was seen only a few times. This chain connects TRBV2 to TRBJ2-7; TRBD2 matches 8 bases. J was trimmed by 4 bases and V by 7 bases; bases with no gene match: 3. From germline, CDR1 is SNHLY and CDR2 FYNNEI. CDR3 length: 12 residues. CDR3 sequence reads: CASTAGGYEQYF. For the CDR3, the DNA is TGTGCCAGCACCGCGGGAGGTTACGAGCAGTACTTC.

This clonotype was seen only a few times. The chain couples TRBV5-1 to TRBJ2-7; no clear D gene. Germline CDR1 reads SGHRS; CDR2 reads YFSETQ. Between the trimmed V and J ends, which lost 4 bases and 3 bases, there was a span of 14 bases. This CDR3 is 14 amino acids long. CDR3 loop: CASSESDWDYEQYF. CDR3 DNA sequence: TGCGCCAGCAGCGAGTCGGATTGGGACTACGAGCAGTACTTC.

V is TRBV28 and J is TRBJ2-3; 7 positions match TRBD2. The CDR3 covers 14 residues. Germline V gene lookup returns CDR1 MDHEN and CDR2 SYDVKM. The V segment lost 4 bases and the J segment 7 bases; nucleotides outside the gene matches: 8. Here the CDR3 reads CASSSAGSEHTQYF. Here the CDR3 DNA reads TGTGCCAGCAGTTCAGCGGGGAGTGAACATACGCAGTATTTT. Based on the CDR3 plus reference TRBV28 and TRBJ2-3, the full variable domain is DVKVTQSSRYLVKRTGEKVFLECVQDMDHENMFWYRQDPGLGLRLIYFSYDVKMKEKGDIPEGYSVSREKKERFSLILESASTNQTSMYLCASSSAGSEHTQYFGPGTRLTVL.

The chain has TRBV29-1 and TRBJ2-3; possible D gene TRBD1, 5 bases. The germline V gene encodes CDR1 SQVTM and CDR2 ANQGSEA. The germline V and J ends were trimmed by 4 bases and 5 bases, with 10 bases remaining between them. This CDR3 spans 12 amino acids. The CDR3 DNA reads TGCAGCGTTGGGGGCACCCTAGATACGCAGTATTTT. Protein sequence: CSVGGTLDTQYF.

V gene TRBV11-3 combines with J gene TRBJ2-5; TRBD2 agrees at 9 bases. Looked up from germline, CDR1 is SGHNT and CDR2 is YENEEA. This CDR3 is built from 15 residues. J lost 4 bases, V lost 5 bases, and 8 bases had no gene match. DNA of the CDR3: TGTGCCAGCAGCATAGGAGCGGGGGGCTTAGAGACCCAGTACTTC. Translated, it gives CASSIGAGGLETQYF.

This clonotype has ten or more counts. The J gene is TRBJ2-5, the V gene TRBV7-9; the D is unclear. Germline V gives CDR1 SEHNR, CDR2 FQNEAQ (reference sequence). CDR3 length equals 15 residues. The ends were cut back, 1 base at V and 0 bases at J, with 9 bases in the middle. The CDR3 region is CASSLGEAHQETQYF. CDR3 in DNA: TGTGCCAGCAGCTTAGGAGAAGCGCACCAAGAGACCCAGTACTTC.

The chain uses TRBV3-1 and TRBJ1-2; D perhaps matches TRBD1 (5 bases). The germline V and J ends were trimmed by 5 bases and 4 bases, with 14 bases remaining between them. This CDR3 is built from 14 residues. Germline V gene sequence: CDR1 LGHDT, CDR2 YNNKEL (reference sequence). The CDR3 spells CASSGAGTLYGYTF. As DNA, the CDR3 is TGTGCCAGCAGCGGAGCCGGGACCCTCTATGGCTACACCTTC.

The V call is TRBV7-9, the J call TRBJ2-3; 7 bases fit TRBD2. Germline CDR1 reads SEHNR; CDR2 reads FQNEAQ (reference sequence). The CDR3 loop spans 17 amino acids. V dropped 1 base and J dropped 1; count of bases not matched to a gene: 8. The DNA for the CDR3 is TGTGCCAGCAGCTTAGGTGGAGCTAGCGGTCGCACAGATACGCAGTATTTT. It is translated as CASSLGGASGRTDTQYF.

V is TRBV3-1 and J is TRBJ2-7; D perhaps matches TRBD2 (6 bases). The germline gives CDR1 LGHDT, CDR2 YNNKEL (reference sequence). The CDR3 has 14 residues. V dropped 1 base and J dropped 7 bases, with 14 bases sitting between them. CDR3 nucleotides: TGTGCCAGCAGCCAAGTTTTGACGGCGGGGGAGCAGTACTTC. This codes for CASSQVLTAGEQYF.